The 23 T cell receptor beta chains reported below all come from one sample, sequenced in a study of cytomegalovirus exposure and HLA in healthy donors. Produced via immunoSEQ multiplex PCR; TCRdb's table is partial and in-frame only. The table records 190,000 or so clones, approximately 80% of them present only once. Sample: PBMCs. Receptors were obtained from a woman aged 30 to 39 in good health and CMV-seropositive.

This chain links TRBV7-6 with TRBJ2-7; a possible D gene is TRBD1 (5 bases). Looked up from germline, CDR1 is SGHVS and CDR2 is FNYEAQ. The germline V and J ends were trimmed by 0 bases and 1 base, with 10 bases remaining between them. The CDR3 is made up of 15 amino acids. This CDR3 is CASSLATDTSYEQYF. The CDR3 DNA follows: TGTGCCAGCAGCTTAGCGACAGATACTTCCTACGAGCAGTACTTC.

V is TRBV7-8 and J is TRBJ1-1; D remains unclear. The CDR3 is 14 residues long. V lost 1 base, J lost 1 base, and 7 bases lay in between. Germline V lookup: CDR1 SGHVS, CDR2 FQNEAQ. The CDR3 region has the DNA TGTGCCAGCAGCTTAGGCACAGAGAACACTGAAGCTTTCTTT. Protein sequence: CASSLGTENTEAFF.

A few counts support this clone. The same CDR3 is also encoded by other DNA sequences in this sample. The chain couples TRBV5-1 to TRBJ2-3; D remains unclear. Deletions cut 2 bases from V and 3 bases from J, with 4 bases between. From germline, CDR1 is SGHRS and CDR2 YFSETQ. This CDR3 spans 12 amino acids. The CDR3 here is CASSFLTDTQYF. The DNA for the CDR3 is TGCGCCAGCAGCTTCTTGACAGATACGCAGTATTTT.

The rearrangement uses TRBV6-5 and TRBJ2-5; 7 nucleotides line up with TRBD1. This CDR3 has 15 amino acids. J gave up 0 bases and V 5 bases, and 6 bases lay outside the gene matches. Germline lookup yields CDR1 MNHEY and CDR2 SVGAGI. Here the CDR3 reads CASSKGQRHQETQYF. The CDR3 bases are TGTGCCAGCAGTAAGGGACAGAGACACCAAGAGACCCAGTACTTC.

Remarks on this clone: Other nucleotide sequences in the sample specify the same CDR3. The chain combines TRBV2 with TRBJ2-7; D gene unclear. V was trimmed by 6 bases and J by 2 bases, leaving 14 bases between them. The CDR3 totals 14 residues. CDR1 SNHLY and CDR2 FYNNEI come from the germline V gene. The CDR3 reads CASRKRDLAYEQYF. CDR3 nucleotide sequence: TGTGCCAGCAGGAAGCGCGACTTAGCCTACGAGCAGTACTTC.

This chain joins TRBV7-9 and TRBJ2-2; D gene ambiguous. V was pared by 5 bases and J by 8 bases, with 27 bases between. Germline assignment: CDR1 SEHNR and CDR2 FQNEAQ (reference sequence). The CDR3 runs 18 residues. This CDR3 is CASSPINPEDRGWGELFF. The CDR3 DNA reads as TGTGCCAGCAGCCCCATCAACCCTGAGGATCGCGGATGGGGGGAGCTGTTTTTT.

This clone was observed a single time. The rearrangement uses TRBV7-9 and TRBJ1-2; D gene unclear. Germline V CDR1 and CDR2: SEHNR, FQNEAQ (reference sequence). Trimming removed 1 base at V and 6 bases at J, with 9 bases between. This CDR3 has 13 residues. CDR3 protein: CASSLGEYDGYTF. CDR3 nucleotides: TGTGCCAGCAGCTTAGGGGAGTACGATGGCTACACCTTC.

This sequence joins TRBV7-8 and TRBJ1-2, with a weak D call TRBD1 (6 bases). The CDR3 sequence is 14 residues long. Germline lookup yields CDR1 SGHVS and CDR2 FQNEAQ. Trimming pared 5 bases from V and 2 bases from J, leaving 12 bases between. CDR3: CASSARTANYGYTF. DNA of the CDR3: TGTGCCAGCAGCGCAAGGACAGCGAACTATGGCTACACCTTC. The whole variable domain, filled in from reference TRBV7-8 and TRBJ1-2, reads GAGVSQSPRYKVAKRGQDVALRCDPISGHVSLFWYQQALGQGPEFLTYFQNEAQLDKSGLPSDRFFAERPEGSVSTLKIQRTQQEDSAVYLCASSARTANYGYTFGSGTRLTVV.

The V and J genes are TRBV4-1 and TRBJ1-2, with TRBD1 identical over 9 bases. The CDR3 is made up of 17 amino acids. Germline loops: CDR1 MGHRA, CDR2 YSYEKL. V dropped 1 base and J dropped 8; count of bases not matched to a gene: 14. DNA of the CDR3: TGCGCCAGCAGCCAAGTTCGGGAGAGACAGGGGGGATCAGGCTACACCTTC. Protein: CASSQVRERQGGSGYTF.

The V and J genes are TRBV6-5 and TRBJ2-4; possible D gene TRBD1, 6 bases. The germline CDR1 and CDR2 sequences are MNHEY and SVGAGI. This CDR3 comprises 14 residues. Trimming pared 6 bases from V and 8 bases from J, leaving 17 bases between. The CDR3 DNA is TGTGCCAGCAGCCCCGTGCTACAGGGATACATTCAGTACTTC. It yields the protein CASSPVLQGYIQYF.

This chain connects TRBV30 to TRBJ2-1; 12 bases fit TRBD2. The J segment lost 6 bases and the V segment lost 6 bases, leaving 18 bases of the junction unmatched. The length of the CDR3 is 18 residues. Per the germline V gene, CDR1 is GTSNPN and CDR2 is SVGIG (reference sequence). The CDR3 region is CACLDPRASGRVINEQFF. The CDR3 DNA sequence: TGTGCCTGCCTCGACCCTAGGGCTAGCGGGAGGGTCATCAATGAGCAGTTCTTC.

The V and J genes are TRBV7-3 and TRBJ2-6; D is perhaps TRBD2 (5 bases). CDR1 SGHTA and CDR2 FQGTGA come from the germline V gene. CDR3 length: 15 amino acids. The V gene lost 2 bases and the J gene lost 4 bases, with 9 bases spanning the gap. The CDR3 region is CASSLEGGGANVLTF. The CDR3 DNA follows: TGTGCCAGCAGCTTAGAGGGTGGAGGGGCCAACGTCCTGACTTTC.

The CDR3 reads CASSSGQGSSGANVLTF. The CDR3 DNA sequence: TGTGCCAGTAGTTCTGGACAGGGTAGCTCTGGGGCCAACGTCCTGACTTTC. V gene TRBV19 combines with J gene TRBJ2-6; 8 bases fit TRBD1. The germline V gene encodes CDR1 LNHDA and CDR2 SQIVND (reference sequence). This CDR3 is 17 amino acids long. V lost 5 bases, J lost 0 bases, and 6 bases stayed unmatched. Full variable domain (rest looked up from reference TRBV19 and TRBJ2-6): DGGITQSPKYLFRKEGQNVTLSCEQNLNHDAMYWYRQDPGQGLRLIYYSQIVNDFQKGDIAEGYSVSREKKESFPLTVTSAQKNPTAFYLCASSSGQGSSGANVLTFGAGSRLTVL.

The gene calls are TRBV7-9 and TRBJ1-1; D is perhaps TRBD1 (6 bases). Trimming left V 6 bases short and J 6 bases short, with 14 bases between. Germline V gene sequence: CDR1 SEHNR, CDR2 FQNEAQ (reference sequence). The CDR3 loop spans 13 amino acids. This chain's CDR3 is CASRMTGDPEAFF. CDR3 coding DNA: TGTGCCAGCAGAATGACAGGCGATCCTGAAGCTTTCTTT.

This chain links TRBV9 with TRBJ2-2; 14 bases are a match to TRBD2. With V trimmed by 0 bases and J by 5 bases, 6 bases remained unmatched. CDR1 is SGDLS, CDR2 YYNGEE, per germline. This CDR3 region has 18 residues. CDR3: CASSVGLAGGLGTGELFF. The CDR3 DNA reads TGTGCCAGCAGCGTAGGACTAGCGGGAGGGCTGGGGACCGGGGAGCTGTTTTTT.

The rearrangement uses TRBV6-5 and TRBJ1-1; a weak D match, TRBD1 (5 bases). Germline CDR1 is MNHEY and CDR2 is SVGAGI. V was cut by 7 bases and J by 2 bases, with 17 bases left in between. The CDR3 is made up of 15 amino acids. Here the CDR3 DNA reads TGTGCCAGCATGACAGTGCTCCTGTCAAACACTGAAGCTTTCTTT. Protein sequence: CASMTVLLSNTEAFF.

The V and J genes are TRBV7-2 and TRBJ1-1; D unresolved. Germline V CDR1 and CDR2: SGHTA, FQGNSA. The length of the CDR3 is 13 residues. Trimming left V 5 bases short and J 4 bases short, with 11 bases between. In DNA form, the CDR3 reads TGTGCCAGCAGCCCCCTGGCTGGCACTGAAGCTTTCTTT. This codes for CASSPLAGTEAFF.

The rearrangement joins TRBV29-1 to TRBJ2-5; possibly TRBD1 for D (7 bases). The V end was cut by 7 bases, the J end by 2 bases, with 17 bases between. The length of the CDR3 is 14 residues. Germline CDR1 and CDR2: SQVTM and ANQGSEA. DNA of the CDR3: TGCAGCGCGGAGGGGGCAGGGATACAAGAGACCCAGTACTTC. Translating it yields CSAEGAGIQETQYF.

This rearrangement joins TRBV19 to TRBJ2-1, with 10 nucleotides matching TRBD1. This CDR3 region has 14 residues. After removal of 9 bases from V and 10 bases from J, the junction contained 12 bases not matched to a gene. From germline, CDR1 is LNHDA and CDR2 SQIVND (reference sequence). CDR3 sequence: CASRYGQGVGEQFF. Here the CDR3 DNA reads TGTGCCAGCCGATATGGACAGGGGGTCGGGGAGCAGTTCTTC.

This chain links TRBV25-1 with TRBJ1-3; weak D call: TRBD1 (6 bases). V was shortened by 1 base and J by 8 bases, with 18 bases between the two germline ends. Germline CDR1 reads MGHDK; CDR2 reads SYGVNS. The CDR3 has 16 residues. The CDR3 here is CASSEWTQGLRDTIYF. CDR3 DNA sequence: TGTGCCAGCAGTGAATGGACCCAGGGGTTGCGGGACACCATATATTTT. The entire variable domain, with the rest obtained from reference TRBV25-1 and TRBJ1-3, is as follows: EADIYQTPRYLVIGTGKKITLECSQTMGHDKMYWYQQDPGMELHLIHYSYGVNSTEKGDLSSESTVSRIRTEHFPLTLESARPSHTSQYLCASSEWTQGLRDTIYFGEGSWLTVV.

The gene calls are TRBV5-6 and TRBJ2-7, with a possible D match to TRBD2 (5 bases). V lost 5 bases and J 3 bases, leaving 12 bases between the germline ends. This CDR3 is 13 amino acids long. CDR1 is SGHDT, CDR2 YYEEEE, per germline. The chain's CDR3 is CASSYPGFYEQYF. The CDR3 DNA is TGTGCCAGCAGTTATCCGGGGTTCTACGAGCAGTACTTC.

The chain has TRBV19 and TRBJ2-2; D might be TRBD1 (6 bases). Trimming took 3 bases from V and 3 from J, leaving 14 bases between them. CDR3 length equals 16 residues. CDR1 is LNHDA, CDR2 SQIVND, per germline (reference sequence). CDR3 sequence (DNA): TGTGCCAGTAGTATCTCAGGGGATAGGGACACCGGGGAGCTGTTTTTT. Translation: CASSISGDRDTGELFF.

V gene TRBV5-1 combines with J gene TRBJ2-1; 10 bases agree with TRBD2. V shed 0 bases and J 7 bases; nucleotides not matched to a gene: 4. The CDR3 is 15 amino acids. Per germline, CDR1 SGHRS and CDR2 YFSETQ. The CDR3 coding sequence is TGCGCCAGCAGCTTGGGAGCGGGAGGGGAAAATGAGCAGTTCTTC. It encodes CASSLGAGGENEQFF. The whole variable domain, remainder taken from reference TRBV5-1 and TRBJ2-1, is KAGVTQTPRYLIKTRGQQVTLSCSPISGHRSVSWYQQTPGQGLQFLFEYFSETQRNKGNFPGRFSGRQFSNSRSEMNVSTLELGDSALYLCASSLGAGGENEQFFGPGTRLTVL.